These 16 T cell receptor beta chains originate from one sample sequenced in a study of blood T cell repertoires in COVID-19. Sequencing used immunoSEQ multiplex PCR; TCRdb keeps in-frame clones, though not all of them. The table shows approximately 170,000 clones, with 84% occurring only once. Input material: peripheral blood. The receptors here all came from a woman aged 80 or over with acute or convalescent COVID-19.

The chain recombines TRBV18 with TRBJ1-1; 7 bases line up with TRBD1. This CDR3 spans 15 amino acids. Germline lookup yields CDR1 KGHSH and CDR2 LQKENI. After removal of 6 bases from V and 1 base from J, the junction contained 8 bases not matched to a gene. The CDR3 is CASSQGGAGNTEAFF. The DNA for the CDR3 is TGTGCCAGCTCTCAAGGGGGCGCGGGGAACACTGAAGCTTTCTTT.

This chain's CDR3 is CATSDPGLADNEQFF. The CDR3 coding sequence is TGTGCCACCAGTGATCCGGGACTAGCGGACAATGAGCAGTTCTTC. The chain links TRBV24-1 to TRBJ2-1; 11 bases map to TRBD2. Germline trimming cut 3 bases from V and 5 bases from J; bases unmatched to any gene: 2. CDR3 size: 15 residues. Germline values: CDR1 KGHDR, CDR2 SFDVKD.

This chain uses TRBV10-1 with TRBJ2-2; 7 nucleotides line up with TRBD1. J was trimmed by 1 base and V by 3 bases; bases with no gene match: 17. The CDR3 spans 20 residues. Germline V gives CDR1 WNHNN, CDR2 SYGVQD (reference sequence). In nucleotides, the CDR3 is TGCGCCAGCAGTGACTACGGACAGGTTAAAGATGAGCGGAACACCGGGGAGCTGTTTTTT. Translation: CASSDYGQVKDERNTGELFF.

CDR3 in DNA: TGCGCCAGCAGCTACAACCCACAGGGAGATGAGCAGTTCTTC. Translation gives CASSYNPQGDEQFF. The chain has TRBV5-1 and TRBJ2-1, with a tentative D call TRBD1 (6 bases). V lost 3 bases, J lost 8 bases, and 15 bases lay in between. Germline loops: CDR1 SGHRS, CDR2 YFSETQ. This CDR3 contains 14 residues. The full variable domain, rest sourced from reference TRBV5-1 and TRBJ2-1, is KAGVTQTPRYLIKTRGQQVTLSCSPISGHRSVSWYQQTPGQGLQFLFEYFSETQRNKGNFPGRFSGRQFSNSRSEMNVSTLELGDSALYLCASSYNPQGDEQFFGPGTRLTVL.

The chain couples TRBV28 to TRBJ1-2, with 7 nucleotides matching TRBD1. The CDR3 consists of 16 residues. Germline assignment: CDR1 MDHEN and CDR2 SYDVKM. Trimming took 5 bases from V and 5 from J; bases not matched to a gene: 14. CDR3 DNA: TGTGCCAGCAGTGCAAGCGGCACCGGGACAGTTTATGGCTACACCTTC. Translating it yields CASSASGTGTVYGYTF.

The chain carries TRBV18 and TRBJ1-1; D gene ambiguous. This CDR3 has 17 residues. V gave up 4 bases and J gave up 1 base, with 19 bases separating them. Germline CDR1 is KGHSH and CDR2 is LQKENI. The CDR3 is CASSLEQIGSGNTEAFF. Written as DNA, the CDR3 is TGTGCCAGCTCACTAGAGCAAATCGGGTCCGGGAACACTGAAGCTTTCTTT.

V is TRBV7-3 and J is TRBJ2-1; no definite D call. The V gene lost 0 bases and the J gene lost 7 bases, with 7 bases spanning the gap. The CDR3 length is 13 residues. Germline V gene data show CDR1 as SGHTA and CDR2 as FQGTGA. Written as DNA, the CDR3 is TGTGCCAGCAGCTTAACGCCCGAGAATGAGCAGTTCTTC. Translating gives CASSLTPENEQFF. Together with reference TRBV7-3 and TRBJ2-1, the CDR3 gives the full variable domain: GAGVSQTPSNKVTEKGKYVELRCDPISGHTALYWYRQSLGQGPEFLIYFQGTGAADDSGLPNDRFFAVRPEGSVSTLKIQRTERGDSAVYLCASSLTPENEQFFGPGTRLTVL.

The CDR3, as DNA: TGTGCCAGTAGTATAGGAACAGGTTCCTACGAGCAGTACTTC. It translates to CASSIGTGSYEQYF. The chain uses TRBV19 and TRBJ2-7; perhaps TRBD1 as D (5 bases). Germline CDR1 and CDR2: LNHDA and SQIVND (reference sequence). Trimming stripped 1 base from V and 1 base from J, with 8 bases between. CDR3 size: 14 residues.

The chain recombines TRBV19 with TRBJ1-1; the match to TRBD1 covers 8 bases. CDR1 and CDR2 from the germline V gene are LNHDA and SQIVND (reference sequence). V lost 6 bases to trimming and J lost 7 bases; unmatched junction nucleotides: 7. CDR3 length equals 13 residues. The CDR3 reads CASSLQGVSEAFF. The CDR3 bases are TGTGCCAGTAGCCTACAGGGGGTAAGTGAAGCTTTCTTT. Combining the CDR3 with reference TRBV19 and TRBJ1-1 gives the whole variable domain DGGITQSPKYLFRKEGQNVTLSCEQNLNHDAMYWYRQDPGQGLRLIYYSQIVNDFQKGDIAEGYSVSREKKESFPLTVTSAQKNPTAFYLCASSLQGVSEAFFGQGTRLTVV.

The chain links TRBV6-2 or TRBV6-3 to TRBJ2-2; 7 bases are a match to TRBD2. The junction had 13 bases not matched to a gene; V was cut back by 5 bases and J by 4 bases. The CDR3 loop spans 17 amino acids. Germline assignment: CDR1 MNHEY and CDR2 SVGEGT. CDR3 nucleotides: TGTGCCAGCAGTGGACGGAAGGCGGGGGTAGGCACCGGGGAGCTGTTTTTT. Translating gives CASSGRKAGVGTGELFF.

The chain couples TRBV19 to TRBJ1-2; TRBD1 aligns across 11 bases. Germline V lookup: CDR1 LNHDA, CDR2 SQIVND (reference sequence). Trimming removed 4 bases from V and 9 bases from J; junction bases left unmatched: 7. CDR3 length: 14 amino acids. The CDR3 sequence is CASSTPGTGGSYTF. CDR3 in DNA: TGTGCCAGTAGTACCCCCGGGACAGGGGGGAGCTACACCTTC.

The chain couples TRBV4-1 to TRBJ2-1, with TRBD2 matching over 12 bases. CDR3 size: 16 residues. CDR1 and CDR2 from the germline V gene are MGHRA and YSYEKL. The V gene end was trimmed by 2 bases and the J gene end by 5 bases; junction bases not matched to a gene: 4. The CDR3 loop reads CASSQWASGRDNEQFF. CDR3 in DNA: TGCGCCAGCAGCCAATGGGCTAGCGGGAGGGACAATGAGCAGTTCTTC.

The chain uses TRBV29-1 and TRBJ2-3; tentatively, D is TRBD2 (7 bases). The germline V and J ends were trimmed by 6 bases and 1 base, with 17 bases remaining between them. This CDR3 contains 15 residues. Germline V CDR1 and CDR2: SQVTM, ANQGSEA. CDR3 loop: CSVPPTGGRTDTQYF. The DNA for the CDR3 is TGCAGCGTACCGCCCACGGGGGGCCGCACAGATACGCAGTATTTT.

V gene TRBV19 combines with J gene TRBJ1-4; possibly TRBD1 for D (5 bases). The CDR3 is 14 amino acids. The ends were cut back, 5 bases at V and 4 bases at J, with 11 bases in the middle. Germline V gene data show CDR1 as LNHDA and CDR2 as SQIVND (reference sequence). This CDR3 is CASSPPGYNEKLFF. CDR3 nucleotide sequence: TGTGCCAGTAGTCCGCCAGGGTATAATGAAAAACTGTTTTTT.

This clone was observed a single time. The chain carries TRBV3-1 (or the pseudogene TRBV3-2) and TRBJ2-3, with 9 bases lining up with TRBD2. CDR1 and CDR2 (germline): LGHDT, YNNKEL (reference sequence). V shed 1 base, J shed 1 base, and the junction held 6 bases outside the gene matches. The CDR3 has 17 amino acids. CDR3 region: CASSQGALAGRTDTQYF. In DNA form, the CDR3 reads TGTGCCAGCAGCCAAGGGGCTCTAGCGGGACGCACAGATACGCAGTATTTT.

This clone has just one count. The chain is built from TRBV4-3 and TRBJ1-4, with D possibly TRBD1 on 5 matching bases. CDR3 length equals 16 residues. V dropped 4 bases and J dropped 7 bases, with 19 bases sitting between them. Germline assignment: CDR1 LGHNA and CDR2 YSLEER. The CDR3 is CASSPNPLGPSEKLFF. As DNA, the CDR3 is TGCGCCAGCAGCCCCAATCCCTTGGGGCCTAGTGAAAAACTGTTTTTT.